One sample yielded the 6 T cell receptor beta chains listed below, sequenced in a study of blood T cells in healthy people across ages. Next came a second PCR, run for about 7 to 11 cycles, which used a sample-barcoded 5' primer along with a J-beta primer mix. TCRdb reanalysed the 5' RACE reads using MiXCR and keeps one entry per CDR3 protein. Of 750,000 to 950,000 distinct CDR3 sequences in the sample, about 29% are singletons; the top ten hold about a tenth. In addition, the sample was reused for a study of T cells of mothers and their children.

The specimen sequenced was blood. These receptors originate from a middle-aged woman in good health.

The V and J genes are TRBV4-1 and TRBJ1-2, with a tentative D call TRBD1 (5 bases). Trimming took 6 bases from V and 4 from J, leaving 18 bases between them. Per germline, CDR1 MGHRA and CDR2 YSYEKL. The CDR3 loop spans 15 amino acids. DNA for the CDR3: TGCGCCAGCAGGACAAGATCATCAGGGTTCTATGGCTACACCTTC. Protein: CASRTRSSGFYGYTF.

Ten or more counts support this clonotype. The genes are TRBV7-2 and TRBJ2-5; D is unclear. Germline CDR1 is SGHTA and CDR2 is FQGNSA. The V end was cut by 0 bases, the J end by 5 bases, with 4 bases between. The CDR3 length is 12 residues. CDR3 in DNA: TGTGCCAGCAGCTTAGCCCGGGAGACCCAGTACTTC. Translating it yields CASSLARETQYF.

This clonotype turned up a few times. This chain connects TRBV10-3 to TRBJ1-1; D is possibly TRBD1 (6 bases). Germline V CDR1 and CDR2: ENHRY, SYGVKD. Between the trimmed V and J ends, which lost 6 bases and 0 bases, there was a span of 20 bases. The CDR3 has 17 amino acids. Written as DNA, the CDR3 is TGTGCCATCAGAGTAAGCGCGGGACACTCGTTGAACACTGAAGCTTTCTTT. This translates into CAIRVSAGHSLNTEAFF.

This clonotype was recorded many times. The rearrangement joins TRBV6-5 to TRBJ2-5, with TRBD2 matching over 13 bases. The CDR3 extends over 18 amino acids. From germline, CDR1 is MNHEY and CDR2 SVGAGI. Unmatched junction bases numbered 9, after V lost 5 bases and J lost 0 bases. The DNA for the CDR3 is TGTGCCAGCAGTACCCTAATCGGACTAGCGGGGGACCAAGAGACCCAGTACTTC. Residues: CASSTLIGLAGDQETQYF.

This clonotype was recorded many times. The V and J genes are TRBV5-1 and TRBJ2-7; 9 bases are shared with TRBD1. Germline V gives CDR1 SGHRS, CDR2 YFSETQ. The CDR3 covers 14 residues. With 3 bases clipped from V and 7 bases from J, the junction kept 8 bases outside the gene matches. CDR3 bases: TGCGCCAGCAGCTCCGGACAGGGGAAATGGGAGCAGTACTTC. It specifies CASSSGQGKWEQYF.

V and J are TRBV29-1 and TRBJ1-1; no firm D call. Per the germline V gene, CDR1 is SQVTM and CDR2 is ANQGSEA. V was cut by 4 bases and J by 0 bases, with 9 bases left in between. The CDR3 contains 13 residues. The CDR3 sequence is CSVGSAMNTEAFF. The CDR3 DNA reads TGCAGCGTTGGCTCAGCCATGAACACTGAAGCTTTCTTT.